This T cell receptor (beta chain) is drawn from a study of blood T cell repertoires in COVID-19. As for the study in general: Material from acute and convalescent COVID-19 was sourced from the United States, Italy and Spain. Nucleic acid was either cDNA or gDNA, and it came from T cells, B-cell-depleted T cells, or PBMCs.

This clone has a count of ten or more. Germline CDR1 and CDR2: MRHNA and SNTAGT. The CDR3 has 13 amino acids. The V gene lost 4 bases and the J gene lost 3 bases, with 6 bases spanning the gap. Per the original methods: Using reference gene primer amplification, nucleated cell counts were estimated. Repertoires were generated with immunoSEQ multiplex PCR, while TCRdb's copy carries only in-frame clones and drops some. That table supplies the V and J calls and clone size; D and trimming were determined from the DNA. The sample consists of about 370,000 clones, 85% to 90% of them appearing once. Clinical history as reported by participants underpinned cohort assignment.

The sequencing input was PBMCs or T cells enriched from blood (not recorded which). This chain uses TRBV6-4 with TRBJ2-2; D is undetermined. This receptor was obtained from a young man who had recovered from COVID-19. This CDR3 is CASSAEDTGELFF. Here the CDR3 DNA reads TGTGCCAGCAGTGCCGAGGACACCGGGGAGCTGTTTTTT.